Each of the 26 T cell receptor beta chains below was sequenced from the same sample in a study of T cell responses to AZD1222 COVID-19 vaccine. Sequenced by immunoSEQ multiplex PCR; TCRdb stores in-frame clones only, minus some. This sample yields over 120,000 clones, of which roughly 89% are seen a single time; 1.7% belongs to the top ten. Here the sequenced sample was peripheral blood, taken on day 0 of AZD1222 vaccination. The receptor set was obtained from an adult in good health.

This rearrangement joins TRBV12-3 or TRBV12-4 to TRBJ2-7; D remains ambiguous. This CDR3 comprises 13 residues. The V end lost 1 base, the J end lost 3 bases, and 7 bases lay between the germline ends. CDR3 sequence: CASSLEGSYEQYF. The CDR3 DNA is TGTGCCAGCAGTTTAGAGGGCAGCTACGAGCAGTACTTC.

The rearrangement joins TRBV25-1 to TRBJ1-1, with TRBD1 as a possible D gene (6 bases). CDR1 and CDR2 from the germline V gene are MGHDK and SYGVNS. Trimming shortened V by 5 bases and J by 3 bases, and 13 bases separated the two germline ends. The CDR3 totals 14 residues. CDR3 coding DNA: TGTGCCAGCAGTACCAGGGGCTGGGACACTGAAGCTTTCTTT. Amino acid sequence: CASSTRGWDTEAFF.

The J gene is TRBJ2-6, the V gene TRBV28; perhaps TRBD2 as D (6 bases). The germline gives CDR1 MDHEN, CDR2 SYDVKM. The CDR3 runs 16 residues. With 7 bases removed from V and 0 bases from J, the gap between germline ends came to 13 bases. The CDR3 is CASTRGTISGANVLTF. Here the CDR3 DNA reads TGTGCCAGCACGCGGGGAACCATCTCTGGGGCCAACGTCCTGACTTTC.

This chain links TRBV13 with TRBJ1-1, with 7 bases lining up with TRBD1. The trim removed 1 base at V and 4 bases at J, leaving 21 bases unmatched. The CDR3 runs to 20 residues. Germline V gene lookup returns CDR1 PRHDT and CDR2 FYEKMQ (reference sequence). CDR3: CASSLVSRQRLRGLTTEAFF. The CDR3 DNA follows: TGTGCCAGCAGCTTAGTTAGCAGACAGAGACTCAGGGGGTTGACCACTGAAGCTTTCTTT.

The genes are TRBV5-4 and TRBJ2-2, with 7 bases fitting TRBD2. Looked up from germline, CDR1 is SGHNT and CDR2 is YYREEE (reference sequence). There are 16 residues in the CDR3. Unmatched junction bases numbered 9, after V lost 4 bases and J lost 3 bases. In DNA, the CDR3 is TGTGCCAGCAGCGTCGGTGGCCTAGCGGACACCGGGGAGCTGTTTTTT. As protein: CASSVGGLADTGELFF.

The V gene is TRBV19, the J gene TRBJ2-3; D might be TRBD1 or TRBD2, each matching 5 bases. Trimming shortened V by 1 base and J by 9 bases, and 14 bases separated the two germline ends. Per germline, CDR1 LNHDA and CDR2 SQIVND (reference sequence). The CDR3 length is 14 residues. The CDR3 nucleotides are TGTGCCAGTAGTATAGCGGGGCTGACTGCGACGCAGTATTTT. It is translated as CASSIAGLTATQYF.

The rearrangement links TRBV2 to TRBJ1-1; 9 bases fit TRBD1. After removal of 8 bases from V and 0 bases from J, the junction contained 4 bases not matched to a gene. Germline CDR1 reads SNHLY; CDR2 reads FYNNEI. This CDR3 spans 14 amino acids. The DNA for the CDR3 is TGTGCCAGCCTCCGGGACAGGGTGAACACTGAAGCTTTCTTT. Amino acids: CASLRDRVNTEAFF.

CDR3 protein: CASSLTGPYGYTF. Here the CDR3 DNA reads TGTGCCAGCAGCCTGACAGGGCCCTATGGCTACACCTTC. This sequence joins TRBV3-1 (or the pseudogene TRBV3-2) and TRBJ1-2; 7 nucleotides align to TRBD1. The CDR3 is 13 residues long. Germline trimming cut 4 bases from V and 4 bases from J; bases unmatched to any gene: 3. Per the germline V gene, CDR1 is LGHDT and CDR2 is YNNKEL (reference sequence).

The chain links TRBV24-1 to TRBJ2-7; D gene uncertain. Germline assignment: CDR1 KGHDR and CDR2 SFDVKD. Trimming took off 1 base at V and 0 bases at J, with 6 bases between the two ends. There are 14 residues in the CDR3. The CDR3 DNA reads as TGTGCCACCAGTGATTTACCGGCCTCCTACGAGCAGTACTTC. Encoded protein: CATSDLPASYEQYF.

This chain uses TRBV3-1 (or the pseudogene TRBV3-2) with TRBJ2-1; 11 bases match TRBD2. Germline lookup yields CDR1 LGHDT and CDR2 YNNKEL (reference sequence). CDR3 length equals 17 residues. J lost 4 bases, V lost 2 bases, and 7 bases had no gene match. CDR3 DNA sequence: TGTGCCAGCAGCCAATTATATGGGACTAGCGGTTACAATGAGCAGTTCTTC. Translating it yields CASSQLYGTSGYNEQFF.

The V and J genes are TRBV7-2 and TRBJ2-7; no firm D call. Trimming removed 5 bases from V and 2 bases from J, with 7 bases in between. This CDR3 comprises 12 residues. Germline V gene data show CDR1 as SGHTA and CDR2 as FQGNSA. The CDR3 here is CASSLLPYEQYF. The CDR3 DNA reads TGTGCCAGCAGCCTCCTGCCCTACGAGCAGTACTTC.

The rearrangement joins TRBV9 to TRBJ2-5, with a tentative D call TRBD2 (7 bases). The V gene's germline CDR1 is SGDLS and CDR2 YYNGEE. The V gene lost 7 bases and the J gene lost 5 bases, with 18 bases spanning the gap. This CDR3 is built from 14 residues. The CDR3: CASSFGGHPETQYF. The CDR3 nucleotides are TGTGCCAGCTCCTTCGGGGGGCACCCCGAGACCCAGTACTTC.

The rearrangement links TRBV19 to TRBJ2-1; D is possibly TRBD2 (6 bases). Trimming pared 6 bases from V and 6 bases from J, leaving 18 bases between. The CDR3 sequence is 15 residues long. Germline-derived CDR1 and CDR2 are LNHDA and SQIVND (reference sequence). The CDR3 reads CASRQSPVGGNEQFF. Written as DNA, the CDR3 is TGTGCCAGTAGACAAAGCCCCGTGGGGGGCAATGAGCAGTTCTTC.

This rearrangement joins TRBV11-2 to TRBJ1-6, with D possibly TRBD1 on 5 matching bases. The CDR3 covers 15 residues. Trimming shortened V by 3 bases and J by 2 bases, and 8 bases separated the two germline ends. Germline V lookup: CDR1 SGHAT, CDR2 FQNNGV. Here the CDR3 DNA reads TGTGCCAGCAGCTTGGAGGGGCCCTATAATTCACCCCTCCACTTT. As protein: CASSLEGPYNSPLHF.

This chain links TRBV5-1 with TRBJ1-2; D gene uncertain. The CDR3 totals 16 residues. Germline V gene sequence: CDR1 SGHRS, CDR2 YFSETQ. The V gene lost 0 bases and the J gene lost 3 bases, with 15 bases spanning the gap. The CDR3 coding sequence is TGCGCCAGCAGCTTGGGTGACACCTCCTCGGACTATGGCTACACCTTC. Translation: CASSLGDTSSDYGYTF.

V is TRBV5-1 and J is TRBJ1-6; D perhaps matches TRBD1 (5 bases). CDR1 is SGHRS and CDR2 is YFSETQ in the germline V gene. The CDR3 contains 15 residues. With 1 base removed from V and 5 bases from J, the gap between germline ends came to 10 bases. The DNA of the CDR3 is TGCGCCAGCAGCTTGATGGGGACCGATAATTCACCCCTCCACTTT. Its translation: CASSLMGTDNSPLHF.

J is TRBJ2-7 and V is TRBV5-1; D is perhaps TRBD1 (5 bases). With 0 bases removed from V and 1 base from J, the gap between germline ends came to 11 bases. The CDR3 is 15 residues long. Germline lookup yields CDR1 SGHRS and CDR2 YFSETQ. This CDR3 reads CASSLEGVPSYEQYF. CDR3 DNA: TGCGCCAGCAGCTTGGAAGGGGTACCATCCTACGAGCAGTACTTC. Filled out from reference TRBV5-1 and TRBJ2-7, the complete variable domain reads KAGVTQTPRYLIKTRGQQVTLSCSPISGHRSVSWYQQTPGQGLQFLFEYFSETQRNKGNFPGRFSGRQFSNSRSEMNVSTLELGDSALYLCASSLEGVPSYEQYFGPGTRLTVT.

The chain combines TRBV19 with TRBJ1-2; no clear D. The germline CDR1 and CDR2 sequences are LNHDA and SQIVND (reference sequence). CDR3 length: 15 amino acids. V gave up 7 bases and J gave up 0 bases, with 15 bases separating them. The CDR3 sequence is CASTLAVQANYGYTF. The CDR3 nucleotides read TGTGCCAGTACTCTCGCGGTCCAAGCTAACTATGGCTACACCTTC.

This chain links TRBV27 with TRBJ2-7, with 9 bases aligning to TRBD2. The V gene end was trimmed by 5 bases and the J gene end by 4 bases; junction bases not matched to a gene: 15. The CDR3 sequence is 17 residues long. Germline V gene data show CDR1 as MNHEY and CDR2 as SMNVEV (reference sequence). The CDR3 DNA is TGTGCCAGCAGTCCCCAGAGGGGTAGCGGGAGCAGGTACGAGCAGTACTTC. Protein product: CASSPQRGSGSRYEQYF.

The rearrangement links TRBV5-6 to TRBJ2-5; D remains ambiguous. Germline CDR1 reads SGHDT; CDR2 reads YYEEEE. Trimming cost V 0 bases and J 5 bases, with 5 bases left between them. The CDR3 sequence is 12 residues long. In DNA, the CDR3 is TGTGCCAGCAGCTTGGCCCTCGAGACCCAGTACTTC. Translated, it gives CASSLALETQYF.

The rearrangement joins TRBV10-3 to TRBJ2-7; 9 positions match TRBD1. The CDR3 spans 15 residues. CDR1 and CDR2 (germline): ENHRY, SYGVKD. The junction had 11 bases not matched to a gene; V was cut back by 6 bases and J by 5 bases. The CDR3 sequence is CAIRVPGQGRNEQYF. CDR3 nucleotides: TGTGCCATCAGAGTTCCGGGACAGGGAAGGAACGAGCAGTACTTC.

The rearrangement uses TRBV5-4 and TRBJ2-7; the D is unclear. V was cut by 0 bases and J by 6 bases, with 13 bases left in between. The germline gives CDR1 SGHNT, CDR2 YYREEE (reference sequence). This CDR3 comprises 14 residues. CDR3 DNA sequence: TGTGCCAGCAGCTTGGAGCAGACCCCCGGCGAGCAGTACTTC. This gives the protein CASSLEQTPGEQYF.

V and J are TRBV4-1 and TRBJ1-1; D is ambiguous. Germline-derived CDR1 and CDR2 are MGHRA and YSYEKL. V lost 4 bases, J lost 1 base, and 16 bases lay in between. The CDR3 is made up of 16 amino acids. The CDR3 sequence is CASSRNLGGPNTEAFF. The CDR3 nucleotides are TGCGCCAGCAGCCGAAACTTAGGAGGTCCGAACACTGAAGCTTTCTTT.

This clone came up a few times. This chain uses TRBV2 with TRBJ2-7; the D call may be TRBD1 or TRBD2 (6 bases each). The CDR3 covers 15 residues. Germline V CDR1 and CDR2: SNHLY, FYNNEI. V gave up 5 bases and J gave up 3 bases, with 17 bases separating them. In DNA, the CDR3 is TGTGCCAGCAGTAAGGAAGGGGGGCGCGTCTACGAGCAGTACTTC. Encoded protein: CASSKEGGRVYEQYF.

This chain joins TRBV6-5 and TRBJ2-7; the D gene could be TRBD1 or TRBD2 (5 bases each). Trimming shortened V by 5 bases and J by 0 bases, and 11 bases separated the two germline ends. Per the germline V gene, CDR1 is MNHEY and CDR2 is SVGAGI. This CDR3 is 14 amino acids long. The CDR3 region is CASSPGTVSYEQYF. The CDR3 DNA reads TGTGCCAGCAGTCCCGGGACGGTCTCCTACGAGCAGTACTTC.

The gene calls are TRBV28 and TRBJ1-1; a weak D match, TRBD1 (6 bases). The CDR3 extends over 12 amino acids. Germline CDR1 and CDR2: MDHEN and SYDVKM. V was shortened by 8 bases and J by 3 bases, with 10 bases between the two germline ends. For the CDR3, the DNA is TGTGCCAGCGAGGGGGAGGACACTGAAGCTTTCTTT. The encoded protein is CASEGEDTEAFF.